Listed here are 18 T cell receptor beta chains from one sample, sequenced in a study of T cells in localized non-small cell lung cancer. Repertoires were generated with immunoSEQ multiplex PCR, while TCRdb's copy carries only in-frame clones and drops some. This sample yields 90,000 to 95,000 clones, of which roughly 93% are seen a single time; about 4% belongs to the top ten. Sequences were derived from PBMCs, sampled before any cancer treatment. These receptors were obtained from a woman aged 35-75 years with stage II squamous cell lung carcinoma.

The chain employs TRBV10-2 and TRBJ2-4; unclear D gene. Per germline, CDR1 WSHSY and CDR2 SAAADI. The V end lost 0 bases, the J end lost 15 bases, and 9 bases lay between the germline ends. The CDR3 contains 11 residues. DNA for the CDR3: TGCGCCAGCAGTGAGTCGGGTGGATGGTACTTC. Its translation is CASSESGGWYF.

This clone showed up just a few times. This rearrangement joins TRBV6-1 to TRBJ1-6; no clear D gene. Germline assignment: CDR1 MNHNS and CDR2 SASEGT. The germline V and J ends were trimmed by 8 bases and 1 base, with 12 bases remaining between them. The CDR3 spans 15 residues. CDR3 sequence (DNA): TGTGCCAGCTTACCCCCGGGATCCTATAATTCACCCCTCCACTTT. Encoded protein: CASLPPGSYNSPLHF.

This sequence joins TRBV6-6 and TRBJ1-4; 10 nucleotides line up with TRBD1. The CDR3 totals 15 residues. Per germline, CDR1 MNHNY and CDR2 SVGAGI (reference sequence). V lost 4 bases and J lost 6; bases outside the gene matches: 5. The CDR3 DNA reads TGTGCCAGCAGTTCACGACAGGGGGCCGATGAAAAACTGTTTTTT. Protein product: CASSSRQGADEKLFF.

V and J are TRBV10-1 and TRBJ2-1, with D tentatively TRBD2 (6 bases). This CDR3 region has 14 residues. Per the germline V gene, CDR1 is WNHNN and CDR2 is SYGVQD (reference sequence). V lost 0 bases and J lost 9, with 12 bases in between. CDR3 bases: TGCGCCAGCAGTGAGTCGATCGGGAGTGGTGAGCAGTTCTTC. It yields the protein CASSESIGSGEQFF.

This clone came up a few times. CDR3 residues: CAWIRDRGLYGYTF. CDR3 DNA: TGTGCCTGGATCCGGGACAGGGGGCTCTATGGCTACACCTTC. The chain combines TRBV30 with TRBJ1-2; 12 bases match TRBD1. The CDR3 contains 14 residues. Trimming removed 4 bases from V and 4 bases from J; junction bases left unmatched: 4. The germline CDR1 and CDR2 sequences are GTSNPN and SVGIG (reference sequence).

The CDR3 DNA reads TGTGCCAGCAGTTTTCCGGAGGCGGGGGGATACAATGAGCAGTTCTTC. It specifies CASSFPEAGGYNEQFF. This sequence joins TRBV6-6 and TRBJ2-1, with 8 bases fitting TRBD2. The CDR3 is 16 residues long. Germline V gene data show CDR1 as MNHNY and CDR2 as SVGAGI (reference sequence). The J segment lost 4 bases and the V segment lost 4 bases, leaving 9 bases of the junction unmatched.

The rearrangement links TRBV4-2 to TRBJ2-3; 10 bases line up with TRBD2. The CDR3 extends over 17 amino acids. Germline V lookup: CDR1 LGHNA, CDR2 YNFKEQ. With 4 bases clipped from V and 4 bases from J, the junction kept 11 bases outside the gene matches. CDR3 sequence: CASSLRPSGSRADTQYF. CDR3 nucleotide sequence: TGTGCCAGCAGCCTTCGTCCTAGCGGGAGTCGGGCAGATACGCAGTATTTT.

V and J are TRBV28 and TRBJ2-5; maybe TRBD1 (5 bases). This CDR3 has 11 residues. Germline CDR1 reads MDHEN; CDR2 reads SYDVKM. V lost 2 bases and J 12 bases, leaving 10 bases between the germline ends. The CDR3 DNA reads TGTGCCAGCAGTTTAAACAAGGGGAAGTACTTC. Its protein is CASSLNKGKYF.

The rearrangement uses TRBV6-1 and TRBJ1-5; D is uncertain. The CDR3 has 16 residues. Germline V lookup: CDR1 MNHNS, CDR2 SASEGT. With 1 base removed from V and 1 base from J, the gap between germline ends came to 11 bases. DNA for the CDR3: TGTGCCAGCAGTGAAGATATGGGTTGGAGCAATCAGCCCCAGCATTTT. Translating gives CASSEDMGWSNQPQHF.

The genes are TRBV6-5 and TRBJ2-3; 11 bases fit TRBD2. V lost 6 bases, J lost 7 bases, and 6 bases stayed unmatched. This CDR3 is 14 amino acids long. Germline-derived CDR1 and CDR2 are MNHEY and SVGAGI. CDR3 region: CASSTSGSAHTQYF. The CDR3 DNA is TGTGCCAGCAGCACTAGCGGGAGCGCCCATACGCAGTATTTT.

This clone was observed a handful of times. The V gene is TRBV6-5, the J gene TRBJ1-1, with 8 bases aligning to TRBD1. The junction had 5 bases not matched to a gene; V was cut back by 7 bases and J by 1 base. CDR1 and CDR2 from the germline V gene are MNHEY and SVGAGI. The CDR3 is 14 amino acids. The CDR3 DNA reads TGTGCCAGCACCTTCGGACAGGGGAACACTGAAGCTTTCTTT. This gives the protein CASTFGQGNTEAFF.

This CDR3 is CASNSRVEQYF. Written as DNA, the CDR3 is TGTGCCAGCAATTCTCGTGTCGAGCAGTACTTC. This sequence joins TRBV2 and TRBJ2-7, with D unresolved. Trimming pared 7 bases from V and 6 bases from J, leaving 10 bases between. This CDR3 spans 11 amino acids. CDR1 and CDR2 from the germline V gene are SNHLY and FYNNEI.

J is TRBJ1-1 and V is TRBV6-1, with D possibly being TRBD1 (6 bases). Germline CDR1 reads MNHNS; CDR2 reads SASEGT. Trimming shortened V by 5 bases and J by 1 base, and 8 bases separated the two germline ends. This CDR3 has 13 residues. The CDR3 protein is CASSLRGNTEAFF. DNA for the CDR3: TGTGCCAGCAGTCTCAGGGGGAACACTGAAGCTTTCTTT.

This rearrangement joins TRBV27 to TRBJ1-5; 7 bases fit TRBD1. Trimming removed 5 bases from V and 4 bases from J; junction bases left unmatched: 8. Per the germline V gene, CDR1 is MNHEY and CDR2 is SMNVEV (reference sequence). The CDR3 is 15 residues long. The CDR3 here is CASSRTGARNQPQHF. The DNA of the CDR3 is TGTGCCAGCAGTCGTACAGGGGCGAGGAATCAGCCCCAGCATTTT.

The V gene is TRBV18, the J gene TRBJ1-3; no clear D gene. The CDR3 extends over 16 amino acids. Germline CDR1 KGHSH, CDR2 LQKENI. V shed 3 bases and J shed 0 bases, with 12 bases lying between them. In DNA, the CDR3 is TGTGCCAGCTCACCGGAGGCGGGTAACTCTGGAAACACCATATATTTT. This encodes CASSPEAGNSGNTIYF.

CDR3 sequence: CASSSQGLRGTEAFF. CDR3 in DNA: TGCGCCAGCAGCTCCCAGGGATTGCGGGGCACTGAAGCTTTCTTT. The chain has TRBV5-1 and TRBJ1-1, with D perhaps matching TRBD1 (5 bases). The CDR3 consists of 15 residues. Germline loops: CDR1 SGHRS, CDR2 YFSETQ. V lost 3 bases to trimming and J lost 4 bases, with 16 bases between them.

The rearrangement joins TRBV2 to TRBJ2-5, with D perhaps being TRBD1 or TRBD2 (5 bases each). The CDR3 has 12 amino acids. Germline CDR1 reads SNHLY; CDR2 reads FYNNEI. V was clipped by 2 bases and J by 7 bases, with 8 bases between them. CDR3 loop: CASSETGRTQYF. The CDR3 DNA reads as TGTGCCAGCAGTGAAACGGGGCGGACCCAGTACTTC.

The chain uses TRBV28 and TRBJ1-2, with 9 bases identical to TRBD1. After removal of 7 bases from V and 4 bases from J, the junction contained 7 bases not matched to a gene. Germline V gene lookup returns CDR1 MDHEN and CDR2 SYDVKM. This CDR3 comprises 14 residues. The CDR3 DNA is TGTGCCAGCACCCCGGGACAGGGCCTCTATGGCTACACCTTC. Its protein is CASTPGQGLYGYTF.